These 22 T cell receptor beta chains originate from one sample sequenced in a study of cytomegalovirus exposure and HLA in healthy donors. This PCR relied on a set of 60 Vbeta primers and 13 Jbeta primers. Sequenced by immunoSEQ multiplex PCR; TCRdb stores in-frame clones only, minus some. This table has more than 140,000 clones, less than 65% appearing once. Sequencing was done on a sample of PBMCs. These receptors came from a young woman in good health and CMV-seropositive.

The V call is TRBV19, the J call TRBJ2-3; D is ambiguous. Looked up from germline, CDR1 is LNHDA and CDR2 is SQIVND (reference sequence). The CDR3 is 11 residues long. V was cut by 2 bases and J by 6 bases, with 3 bases left in between. DNA for the CDR3: TGTGCCAGTAGTATATCGGATACGCAGTATTTT. Translated: CASSISDTQYF.

This clone has a single count. The chain carries TRBV9 and TRBJ1-1; unclear D gene. Germline CDR1 is SGDLS and CDR2 is YYNGEE. This CDR3 region has 14 residues. V lost 5 bases and J 1 base, leaving 12 bases between the germline ends. CDR3 sequence: CASRKQSSNTEAFF. In nucleotides, the CDR3 is TGTGCCAGCAGGAAACAGAGCTCGAACACTGAAGCTTTCTTT.

Comment on this clone: As the CDR3 is not closed by the conserved phenylalanine or tryptophan, this likely results from a read error. The V call is TRBV2, the J call TRBJ2-7, with TRBD2 identical over 8 bases. Germline CDR1 is SNHLY and CDR2 is FYNNEI. The J segment lost 3 bases and the V segment lost 4 bases, leaving 2 bases of the junction unmatched. The CDR3 has 13 amino acids. CDR3 in amino acids: CASSVGTSYEQYL. CDR3 sequence (DNA): TGTGCCAGCAGTGTCGGGACTAGCTACGAGCAGTACCTC.

This clone was seen more than once but under ten times. V and J are TRBV5-1 and TRBJ2-7; D may be TRBD1 (5 bases). CDR1 and CDR2 (germline): SGHRS, YFSETQ. With 4 bases removed from V and 3 bases from J, the gap between germline ends came to 17 bases. The CDR3 sequence is 15 residues long. This CDR3 is CASSPNPTQGYEQYF. In nucleotides, the CDR3 is TGCGCCAGCAGCCCGAACCCGACCCAGGGCTACGAGCAGTACTTC.

The chain uses TRBV6-5 and TRBJ2-1, with 10 positions matching TRBD1. Germline CDR1 reads MNHEY; CDR2 reads SVGAGI. This CDR3 region has 15 residues. V lost 5 bases, J lost 8 bases, and 9 bases stayed unmatched. CDR3 in amino acids: CASSTDRGRQDEQFF. Written as DNA, the CDR3 is TGTGCCAGCAGTACAGACAGGGGGCGCCAGGATGAGCAGTTCTTC.

The chain links TRBV6-5 to TRBJ2-7; the match to TRBD2 covers 14 bases. The CDR3 spans 15 residues. The germline CDR1 and CDR2 sequences are MNHEY and SVGAGI. With 2 bases clipped from V and 8 bases from J, the junction kept 5 bases outside the gene matches. CDR3 sequence (DNA): TGTGCCAGCAGTTACAGAGGGACTAGCGGGAGCCAGCAGTACTTC. Protein: CASSYRGTSGSQQYF.

This sequence joins TRBV5-6 and TRBJ2-7; D may be TRBD2 (5 bases). CDR3 length: 14 amino acids. Germline V gene lookup returns CDR1 SGHDT and CDR2 YYEEEE. Trimming took 5 bases from V and 2 from J, leaving 14 bases between them. Here the CDR3 DNA reads TGTGCCAGCAGAGGTGAGGACGGGGCCTACGAGCAGTACTTC. It specifies CASRGEDGAYEQYF.

This clone has more than one count but fewer than ten. The chain joins TRBV4-1 to TRBJ2-7, with 9 bases lining up with TRBD2. The CDR3 has 15 amino acids. Germline CDR1 MGHRA, CDR2 YSYEKL. Trimming took 1 base from V and 3 from J; bases not matched to a gene: 4. As DNA, the CDR3 is TGCGCCAGCAGCCAAGTGGAACTAGCGGGCTACGAGCAGTACTTC. This encodes CASSQVELAGYEQYF.

This clone occurred once. The chain recombines TRBV5-1 with TRBJ2-7; D unresolved. Germline values: CDR1 SGHRS, CDR2 YFSETQ. V lost 0 bases to trimming and J lost 4 bases, with 8 bases between them. The CDR3 totals 13 residues. CDR3 DNA: TGCGCCAGCAGCTTGGACCCTATTTACGAGCAGTACTTC. Translating it yields CASSLDPIYEQYF.

This clone was observed a few times. V usage is TRBV7-9 and J usage is TRBJ1-5; D is unresolved. Germline CDR1 reads SEHNR; CDR2 reads FQNEAQ (reference sequence). The V and J ends lost 1 base and 0 bases respectively, with 4 bases between them. The CDR3 spans 14 residues. CDR3 nucleotide sequence: TGTGCCAGCAGCTTAGTGTATAGCAATCAGCCCCAGCATTTT. It is translated as CASSLVYSNQPQHF.

The V call is TRBV5-1, the J call TRBJ1-2; 10 nucleotides line up with TRBD1. Germline V gene sequence: CDR1 SGHRS, CDR2 YFSETQ. The CDR3 runs to 14 residues. J was trimmed by 6 bases and V by 4 bases; bases with no gene match: 6. For the CDR3, the DNA is TGCGCCAGCAGCGACCCTGGACAGGGGGATGGCTACACCTTC. Amino acid sequence: CASSDPGQGDGYTF.

The chain links TRBV5-5 to TRBJ1-2, with no clear D. This CDR3 is built from 13 residues. The ends were cut back, 0 bases at V and 8 bases at J, with 11 bases in the middle. CDR1 is SGHKS and CDR2 is YYEKEE in the germline V gene (reference sequence). This CDR3 reads CASSLGSKKGYTF. The CDR3 bases are TGTGCCAGCAGCTTGGGGAGTAAGAAAGGCTACACCTTC. Combining the CDR3 with reference TRBV5-5 and TRBJ1-2 gives the whole variable domain DAGVTQSPTHLIKTRGQQVTLRCSPISGHKSVSWYQQVLGQGPQFIFQYYEKEERGRGNFPDRFSARQFPNYSSELNVNALLLGDSALYLCASSLGSKKGYTFGSGTRLTVV.

The genes are TRBV7-9 and TRBJ2-7; 11 bases are shared with TRBD2. This CDR3 has 15 residues. Trimming cost V 5 bases and J 9 bases; bases outside gene matches: 12. Per germline, CDR1 SEHNR and CDR2 FQNEAQ (reference sequence). The DNA for the CDR3 is TGTGCCAGCAGCCCGCAACTAGCGGGAGCACGGGTGCAGTACTTC. This sequence encodes CASSPQLAGARVQYF.

This chain joins TRBV4-2 and TRBJ2-1; 7 bases map to TRBD2. The CDR3 totals 13 residues. The germline gives CDR1 LGHNA, CDR2 YNFKEQ. V shed 4 bases, J shed 12 bases, and the junction held 9 bases outside the gene matches. DNA for the CDR3: TGTGCCAGCAGCCCCCGACTAGCACTAGGGCAGTTCTTC. This sequence encodes CASSPRLALGQFF.

To note about this clone: At one of its ends the junction is not consistent with the germline gene, which may arise from a read error. The J gene is TRBJ2-3, the V gene TRBV7-7, with D tentatively TRBD1 (6 bases). The CDR3 is made up of 15 amino acids. The germline V gene encodes CDR1 SSHAT and CDR2 FNYEAQ (reference sequence). As DNA, the CDR3 is TGTGCTAGCAGCCCAGGGGTCGAGCGCGGAGATACGCAGTATTTT. It translates to CASSPGVERGDTQYF.

The chain employs TRBV5-1 and TRBJ2-4, with D unresolved. Germline loops: CDR1 SGHRS, CDR2 YFSETQ. Trimming left V 0 bases short and J 9 bases short, with 10 bases between. The CDR3 is 13 residues long. The CDR3 DNA reads TGCGCCAGCAGCTTGGATCCCCCTAGCATTCAGTACTTC. This translates into CASSLDPPSIQYF.

In its sample, this clone was seen a few times. The chain links TRBV20-1 to TRBJ1-5, with D unresolved. CDR3 size: 11 residues. Germline-derived CDR1 and CDR2 are DFQATT and SNEGSKA (reference sequence). With 2 bases removed from V and 12 bases from J, the gap between germline ends came to 11 bases. CDR3 loop: CSARSSGGQHF. In DNA form, the CDR3 reads TGCAGTGCTAGATCTTCCGGTGGCCAGCATTTT.

This clone was seen a single time. This chain uses TRBV27 with TRBJ1-1; D uncertain. Trimming left V 6 bases short and J 1 base short, with 12 bases between. The CDR3 totals 14 residues. Germline V lookup: CDR1 MNHEY, CDR2 SMNVEV (reference sequence). CDR3: CASRKSSGNTEAFF. In DNA form, the CDR3 reads TGTGCCAGCAGAAAAAGTTCCGGGAACACTGAAGCTTTCTTT.

The chain has TRBV9 and TRBJ2-1; weak D call: TRBD2 (5 bases). Germline values: CDR1 SGDLS, CDR2 YYNGEE. Trimming pared 4 bases from V and 7 bases from J, leaving 15 bases between. The CDR3 totals 14 residues. The CDR3 region has the DNA TGTGCCAGCAGCCCCCGGGTAGCGCAAAATGAGCAGTTCTTC. This sequence encodes CASSPRVAQNEQFF.

The chain carries TRBV6-5 and TRBJ1-1, with a possible D match to TRBD1 (6 bases). The germline CDR1 and CDR2 sequences are MNHEY and SVGAGI. Trimming removed 2 bases at V and 0 bases at J, with 13 bases between. This CDR3 contains 16 residues. Here the CDR3 reads CASSYQVPGVNTEAFF. CDR3 DNA: TGTGCCAGCAGTTACCAAGTCCCAGGGGTGAACACTGAAGCTTTCTTT.

This sequence joins TRBV19 and TRBJ1-1; tentative D call: TRBD1 (5 bases). Per germline, CDR1 LNHDA and CDR2 SQIVND (reference sequence). The CDR3 spans 13 residues. V was clipped by 3 bases and J by 5 bases, with 10 bases between them. The CDR3 here is CASSIPQGTEAFF. The CDR3 region has the DNA TGTGCCAGTAGTATCCCCCAGGGTACTGAAGCTTTCTTT.

The J gene is TRBJ1-2, the V gene TRBV13; the match to TRBD1 covers 10 bases. This CDR3 is 16 amino acids long. Germline lookup yields CDR1 PRHDT and CDR2 FYEKMQ (reference sequence). J was trimmed by 3 bases and V by 0 bases; bases with no gene match: 4. CDR3 nucleotide sequence: TGTGCCAGCAGCTTAGGGGGGACAGGGGCGCACTATGGCTACACCTTC. Amino acids: CASSLGGTGAHYGYTF.